This TCR beta chain was profiled in a study of T cell responses to AZD1222 COVID-19 vaccine. Study details: Whether given at about 4 or about 12 weeks, second doses were pooled. Findings and caveats of the study: Clonal diversity was possibly underestimated; the donors were predominantly white British and more often female.

Comment on this clone: Its antigen is still unknown.

Assay: immunoSEQ multiplex PCR; the TCRdb copy retains only in-frame clones and omits some. The table lists about 120,000 clones, about 90% of them singletons. Germline assignment: CDR1 LNHDA and CDR2 SQIVND (reference sequence). This CDR3 region has 14 residues. Trimming removed 7 bases from V and 4 bases from J, with 16 bases in between. The origin of this receptor is an adult in good health. This material consisted of peripheral blood, taken on day 0 of AZD1222 vaccination. The chain employs TRBV19 and TRBJ1-2; D is unresolved. As DNA, the CDR3 is TGTGCCAGTAATTTGCGGGGTAAGGTCTATGGCTACACCTTC. It encodes CASNLRGKVYGYTF.